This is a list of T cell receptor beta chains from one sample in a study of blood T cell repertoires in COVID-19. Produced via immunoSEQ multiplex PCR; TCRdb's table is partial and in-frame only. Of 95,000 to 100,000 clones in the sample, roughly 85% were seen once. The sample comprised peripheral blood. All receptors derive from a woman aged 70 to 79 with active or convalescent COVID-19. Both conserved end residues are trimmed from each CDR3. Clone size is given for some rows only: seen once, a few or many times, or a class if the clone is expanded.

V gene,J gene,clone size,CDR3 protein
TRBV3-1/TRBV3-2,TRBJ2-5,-,ASSPRVQETQY
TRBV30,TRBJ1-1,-,AWSPGVNTEAF
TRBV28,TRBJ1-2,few,ASRGTGVNYGYT
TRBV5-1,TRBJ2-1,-,ASTRDSYNEQF
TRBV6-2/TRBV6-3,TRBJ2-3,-,ASSYSPTSGYTSTDTQY
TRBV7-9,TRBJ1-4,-,ASSLGQGSEKLF
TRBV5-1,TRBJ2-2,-,ASSGQGSPGELF
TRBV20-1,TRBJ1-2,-,SAGGSGNYGYT
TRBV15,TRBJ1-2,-,ATSRDAGFYGYT
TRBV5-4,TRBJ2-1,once,ASSIRLAGGKNEQF
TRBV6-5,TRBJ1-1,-,ASRVDRGQRGAF
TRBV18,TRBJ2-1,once,ASSGTTQDQQF